This T cell receptor (beta chain) was captured by sequencing in a study of shared clonotypes between healthy human individuals (dated by TCRdb to the early 2020s). Study-level background: The cohort included a few men and a couple of women between 18 and 49 years of age. Leukapheresis yielded between about 0.8 and 9.5 billion PBMCs per donor. Blood TCR repertoires of about five healthy adults were deeply sequenced to estimate repertoire size and the extent of clonotype sharing between individuals. For each donor, CD4 naive and CD4 memory were each given three plates, CD8 naive was given two plates, and CD8 memory was given one plate. To increase sequencing depth and limit assay-specific biases, different laboratories used diverse techniques to prepare libraries and sequence TCR repertoires.

On this clone itself: It has no known antigen specificity. The record has no base qualities; no much larger clone is one base away.

TCR CDR3 regions were amplified from genomic DNA by multiplex PCR using the deep immunoSEQ assay. For each cell subset, the extracted genomic DNA was distributed evenly across all wells of several immunoSEQ 96-well plates, and each plate served as one replicate. For sorted subsets, each replicate PCR was loaded with 200 ng genomic DNA, equivalent to 25,000 to 35,000 T cell genomes. The purified libraries were quantified using a Qubit 3.0 fluorometer, sized with a Bioanalyzer 2100, and then quantified again using the KAPA Library Quantification kit. Every immunoSEQ 96-well plate was sequenced on a dedicated single-read 150-cycle Illumina NextSeq 550 flow cell. Processing in the source paper ran as follows. Because only junctional sequences without quality scores were contained in the immunoSEQ output, filtering matching that applied to full-length reads could not be performed. To assign V/J genes and CDR3, sequences were annotated against IMGT germline references using PyIR, a Python wrapper for IgBLAST v1.9. Reads were removed for weak V/J assignments (E-value above 1e-6), missing CDR3, stop codons, out-of-frame junctions, or ambiguous translated residues. A V3J clonotype was defined by an identical inferred V gene, J gene, and CDR3 amino acid sequence. To compute the percentage overlap between repertoires, the number of shared unique clonotypes was divided by the size of the smaller repertoire. Repertoire richness was assessed with RTK rarefaction, the Chao1 estimator, and Recon v2.1 estimates of unobserved clonotypes. OLGA was used to compute generation probabilities for all TCRbeta clonotypes that the gDNA method yielded from a few donors. Entries here come from immuneACCESS through TCRdb and include only in-frame sequences with V and J called. Some clones fail to appear in such tables; in the studies checked, an unresolved V gene covers under half of the shortfall, and the cause of the remainder is unknown. For V, J and clone size, that table is used; D and trimming come from the DNA. The sample table holds just over 2,000,000 clones, of which roughly 94% were seen once. The ten most abundant clones make up about 0.13% of the sample.

At the junction V is shortened by 5 bases and J by 5 bases; bases outside the gene matches: 9. The CDR3 holds 15 amino acids from the cysteine to the phenylalanine. Only CDR3 DNA is held: 45 bases, read in frame from base 1. According to the germline V gene, CDR1 reads SGHDT and CDR2 reads YYEEEE. Results the study describes overall, beyond this receptor: Naive subsets generally had larger estimated clonotype richness than memory subsets. Sampling was limited to blood, and TCR repertoires in tissue likely differ from TCR repertoires in blood. Around 5.4% of naive CD4, approximately 3.7% of naive CD8, approximately 2% of memory CD4, and around 0.42% of memory CD8 clonotypes were shared across a few donors. Clonotypes shared by all four sorted-subset donors showed higher generation probabilities than non-shared clonotypes. Incomplete sequencing was indicated by rarefaction of sorted-subset datasets, despite the large sequencing depth. Pairwise subsampling led to the expectation that sequencing depth would affect the degree of clonotype sharing among donors. Because the study included only a small number of donors, the genetic and exposure-history diversity represented was limited.

Healthy HIV-negative adults with no recently reported acute infections or vaccinations were included as donors. Every donor was a Caucasian adult living in Nashville, Tennessee, USA. CD4+ T cells were enriched through magnetic negative selection, after which naive cells were positively selected on CD45RA and the remaining negative fraction served as the memory subset. Blood was collected by leukapheresis, and PBMCs were isolated by Ficoll-Histopaque density gradient centrifugation and then cryopreserved in liquid nitrogen vapor phase. Analytical flow cytometry was used to check the purity and quantity of every magnetically sorted T cell population. Each sorted fraction had its genomic DNA isolated and then quantified by UV absorbance on a Nanodrop 2000c.

The sequence joins TRBV5-6 to TRBJ2-4, with TRBD2 identical over 8 junction bases. The receptor comes from a man between 18 and 35 years old in good health. Material for sequencing was naive CD4+ T cells sorted from blood. In light of the paper, this sample's cell subset or site label describes: CD45RA+ positively selected. The bases read TGTGCCAGCAGGCCCCGGGGGGGCCCCCAAAACATTCAGTACTTC. Its translation reads: CASRPRGGPQNIQYF.